This T cell receptor (beta chain) stems from a study of cytomegalovirus exposure and HLA in healthy donors. Study results and limitations: Cytomegalovirus-associated TCR beta chains were listed, numbering 150 to 200.

60 Vbeta and 13 Jbeta primers were used in PCR. Libraries were prepared by immunoSEQ multiplex PCR; TCRdb keeps only in-frame clonotypes and omits some of them. The sample contains approximately 130,000 clones, around 85% of which appear only once. This CDR3 comprises 14 residues. The V gene end was trimmed by 4 bases and the J gene end by 8 bases; junction bases not matched to a gene: 10. The V gene's germline CDR1 is ENHRY and CDR2 SYGVKD. Remarks on this clone: Its specificity is unknown.

The rearrangement links TRBV10-3 to TRBJ1-2; 7 bases are shared with TRBD1. The receptor was derived from a woman aged 25 to 39 in good health and CMV-seropositive. The specimen was PBMCs. The DNA of the CDR3 is TGTGCCATCAGTGCCACCGAGGGGGCGAGCGGCTACACCTTC. Protein: CAISATEGASGYTF.